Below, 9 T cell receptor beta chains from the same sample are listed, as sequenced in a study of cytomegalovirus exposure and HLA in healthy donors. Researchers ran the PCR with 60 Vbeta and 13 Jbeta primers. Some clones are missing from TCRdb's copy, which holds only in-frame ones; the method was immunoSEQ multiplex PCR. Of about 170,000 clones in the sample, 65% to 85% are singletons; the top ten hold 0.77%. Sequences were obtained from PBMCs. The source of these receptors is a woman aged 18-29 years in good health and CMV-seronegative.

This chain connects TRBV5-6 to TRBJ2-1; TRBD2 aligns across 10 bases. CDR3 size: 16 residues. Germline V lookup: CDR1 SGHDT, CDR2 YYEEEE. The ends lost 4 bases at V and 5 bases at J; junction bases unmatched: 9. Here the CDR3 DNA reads TGTGCCAGCAGCCTAAAAACTAGCGGGAAGAACAATGAGCAGTTCTTC. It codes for CASSLKTSGKNNEQFF.

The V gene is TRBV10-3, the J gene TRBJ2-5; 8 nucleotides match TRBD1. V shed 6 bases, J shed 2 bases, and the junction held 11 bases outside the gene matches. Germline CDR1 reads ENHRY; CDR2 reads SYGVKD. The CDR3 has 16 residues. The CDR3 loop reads CAISAGQGPGQETQYF. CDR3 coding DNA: TGTGCCATCAGCGCTGGACAGGGTCCGGGGCAAGAGACCCAGTACTTC.

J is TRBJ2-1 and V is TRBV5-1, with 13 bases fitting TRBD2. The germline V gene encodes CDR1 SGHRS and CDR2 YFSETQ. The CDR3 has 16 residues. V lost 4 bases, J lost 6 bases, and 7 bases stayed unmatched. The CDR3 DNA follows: TGCGCCAGCAGCCCCCCACGGACTAGCGGGGGCAATGAGCAGTTCTTC. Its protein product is CASSPPRTSGGNEQFF.

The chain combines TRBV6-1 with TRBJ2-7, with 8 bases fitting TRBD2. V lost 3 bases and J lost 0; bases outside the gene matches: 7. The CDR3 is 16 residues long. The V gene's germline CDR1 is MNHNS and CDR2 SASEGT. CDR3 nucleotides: TGTGCCAGCAGTGACAGTAGCGGGACTAGCTCCTACGAGCAGTACTTC. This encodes CASSDSSGTSSYEQYF.

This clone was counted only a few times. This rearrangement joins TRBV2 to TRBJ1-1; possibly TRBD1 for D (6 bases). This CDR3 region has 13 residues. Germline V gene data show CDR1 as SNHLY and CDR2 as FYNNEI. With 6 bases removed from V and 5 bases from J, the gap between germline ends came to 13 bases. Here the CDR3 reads CASRPDRTTEAFF. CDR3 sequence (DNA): TGTGCCAGCAGACCCGACAGGACAACTGAAGCTTTCTTT.

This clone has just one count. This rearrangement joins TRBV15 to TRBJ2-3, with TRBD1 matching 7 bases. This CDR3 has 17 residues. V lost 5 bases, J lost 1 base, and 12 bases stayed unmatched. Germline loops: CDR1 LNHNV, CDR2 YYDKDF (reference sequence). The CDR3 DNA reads TGTGCCACCAGCGGGGCACCGCGACAGGGCCGCACAGATACGCAGTATTTT. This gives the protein CATSGAPRQGRTDTQYF.

CDR3 loop: CASSVVRLAIHEQYF. CDR3 DNA sequence: TGTGCCAGCAGTGTCGTGAGACTAGCGATCCACGAGCAGTACTTC. The chain carries TRBV2 and TRBJ2-7; 8 positions match TRBD2. Per germline, CDR1 SNHLY and CDR2 FYNNEI. This CDR3 comprises 15 residues. The ends lost 4 bases at V and 5 bases at J; junction bases unmatched: 10.

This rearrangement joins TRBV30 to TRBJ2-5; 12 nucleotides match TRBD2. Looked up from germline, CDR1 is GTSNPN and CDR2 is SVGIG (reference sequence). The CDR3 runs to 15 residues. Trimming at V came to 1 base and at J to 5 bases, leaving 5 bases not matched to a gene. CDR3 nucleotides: TGTGCCTGGAGTGCTCGACTAGCGGGAGTTGAGACCCAGTACTTC. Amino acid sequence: CAWSARLAGVETQYF.

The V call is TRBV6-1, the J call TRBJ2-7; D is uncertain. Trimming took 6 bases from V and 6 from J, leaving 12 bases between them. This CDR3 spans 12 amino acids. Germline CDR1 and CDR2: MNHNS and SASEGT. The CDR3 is CASRSPRVEQYF. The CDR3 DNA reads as TGTGCCAGCAGGAGTCCTCGGGTCGAGCAGTACTTC.